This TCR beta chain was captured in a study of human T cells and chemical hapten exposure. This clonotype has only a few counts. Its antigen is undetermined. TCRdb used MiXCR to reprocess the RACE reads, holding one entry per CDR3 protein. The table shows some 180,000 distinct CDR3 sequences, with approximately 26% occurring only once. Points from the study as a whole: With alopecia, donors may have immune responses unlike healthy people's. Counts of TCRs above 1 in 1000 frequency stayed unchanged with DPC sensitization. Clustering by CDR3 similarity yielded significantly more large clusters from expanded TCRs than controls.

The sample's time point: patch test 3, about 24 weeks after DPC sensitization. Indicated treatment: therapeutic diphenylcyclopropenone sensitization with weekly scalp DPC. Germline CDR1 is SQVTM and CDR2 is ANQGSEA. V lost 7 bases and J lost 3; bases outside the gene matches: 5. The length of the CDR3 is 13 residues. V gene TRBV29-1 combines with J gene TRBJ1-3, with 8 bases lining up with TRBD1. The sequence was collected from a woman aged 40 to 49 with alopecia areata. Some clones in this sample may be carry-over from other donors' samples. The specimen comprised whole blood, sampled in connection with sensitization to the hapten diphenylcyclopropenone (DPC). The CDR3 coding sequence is TGCAGCGGGAGCGACAGGGGTGGAAACACCATATATTTT. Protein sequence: CSGSDRGGNTIYF.